A selection of T cell receptor beta chains follows, all from one sample in a study of metastatic and nonmetastatic thyroid tumors. TCRdb re-analyzed the PCR reads using MiXCR. The sample contains roughly 3,800 clones, around 35% of which appear only once. The sample comprised adjacent normal tissue. The receptors were gathered from a male donor with papillary thyroid cancer or a benign thyroid nodule (not recorded which). Some clones in this sample may be carry-over from other donors' samples. CDR3s include the opening cysteine and the closing phenylalanine or tryptophan. Fields, in order: D gene, J gene, V gene, clone size, CDR3 protein, CDR3 DNA. A D gene is named only where the DNA matches it firmly. Not every row has a clone size; where given, it reads once, few, many or a size class.

d_call: -; j_call: TRBJ2-3; v_call: TRBV7-6; clone_size: few; cdr3_aa: CASSQGDTQYF; cdr3_nt: TGTGCCAGCAGCCAGGGAGATACGCAGTATTTT
d_call: TRBD2; j_call: TRBJ2-2; v_call: TRBV30; clone_size: -; cdr3_aa: CAWSVTSGRAGELFF; cdr3_nt: TGTGCCTGGAGTGTGACTAGCGGGAGGGCCGGGGAGCTGTTTTTT
d_call: -; j_call: TRBJ2-2; v_call: TRBV12-3/TRBV12-4; clone_size: few; cdr3_aa: CASILGRGELFF; cdr3_nt: TGTGCCAGCATCCTAGGGCGGGGGGAGCTGTTTTTT
d_call: -; j_call: TRBJ2-1; v_call: TRBV27; clone_size: -; cdr3_aa: CASSLSRDTYNEQFF; cdr3_nt: TGTGCCAGCAGTTTATCCCGGGACACTTACAATGAGCAGTTCTTC
d_call: -; j_call: TRBJ2-7; v_call: TRBV18; clone_size: few; cdr3_aa: CASSLKGGSGLTSSYEQYF; cdr3_nt: TGTGCCAGCTCACTCAAAGGGGGGTCGGGACTGACGAGCTCCTACGAGCAGTACTTC
d_call: -; j_call: TRBJ2-7; v_call: TRBV12-3/TRBV12-4; clone_size: few; cdr3_aa: CASRGGYEQYF; cdr3_nt: TGTGCCAGCAGAGGAGGGTACGAGCAGTACTTC
d_call: -; j_call: TRBJ2-7; v_call: TRBV7-2; clone_size: -; cdr3_aa: CASSLGGPTYEQYF; cdr3_nt: TGTGCCAGCAGCCTCGGGGGCCCGACCTACGAGCAGTACTTC
d_call: TRBD1; j_call: TRBJ1-2; v_call: TRBV20-1; clone_size: few; cdr3_aa: CSARGTGVRGGYTF; cdr3_nt: TGCAGTGCTAGAGGGACAGGGGTGAGGGGTGGCTACACCTTC
d_call: -; j_call: TRBJ1-2; v_call: TRBV30; clone_size: medium-sized; cdr3_aa: CAWSVLRLGPANYGYTF; cdr3_nt: TGTGCCTGGTCTGTTTTAAGGTTGGGTCCGGCTAACTATGGCTACACCTTC
d_call: -; j_call: TRBJ2-2; v_call: TRBV12-3/TRBV12-4; clone_size: few; cdr3_aa: CASRAGMVTGELFF; cdr3_nt: TGTGCCAGCAGGGCAGGGATGGTAACCGGGGAGCTGTTTTTT
d_call: TRBD2; j_call: TRBJ2-5; v_call: TRBV6-2/TRBV6-3; clone_size: -; cdr3_aa: CASNKALAGGRRGTQYF; cdr3_nt: TGTGCCAGCAACAAGGCCCTAGCGGGAGGTCGACGGGGGACGCAGTACTTC
d_call: TRBD1; j_call: TRBJ1-4; v_call: TRBV2; clone_size: large; cdr3_aa: CASSSRGQAKLFF; cdr3_nt: TGTGCCAGCAGTTCCCGAGGACAGGCAAAACTGTTTTTT
d_call: -; j_call: TRBJ2-1; v_call: TRBV7-9; clone_size: medium-sized; cdr3_aa: CASSQEGSEQFF; cdr3_nt: TGTGCCAGCAGCCAAGAGGGTAGTGAGCAGTTCTTC
d_call: -; j_call: TRBJ2-4; v_call: TRBV5-1; clone_size: -; cdr3_aa: CASSLVGVAKNIQYF; cdr3_nt: TGCGCCAGCAGCTTGGTGGGGGTAGCCAAAAACATTCAGTACTTC
d_call: TRBD1; j_call: TRBJ1-2; v_call: TRBV29-1; clone_size: medium-sized; cdr3_aa: CSVVGTGLNTF; cdr3_nt: TGCAGCGTTGTCGGGACAGGCCTTAACACCTTC
d_call: -; j_call: TRBJ1-1; v_call: TRBV19; clone_size: -; cdr3_aa: CASSIEGWTMGRNTEAFF; cdr3_nt: TGTGCCAGTAGTATCGAAGGGTGGACAATGGGCCGGAACACTGAAGCTTTCTTT
d_call: -; j_call: TRBJ2-7; v_call: TRBV6-1; clone_size: -; cdr3_aa: CASSEAGPYEQYF; cdr3_nt: TGTGCCAGCAGTGAGGCAGGGCCCTACGAGCAGTACTTC
d_call: -; j_call: TRBJ2-5; v_call: TRBV11-3; clone_size: few; cdr3_aa: CASSLTKGETQYF; cdr3_nt: TGTGCCAGCAGCTTAACCAAGGGAGAGACCCAGTACTTC
d_call: TRBD2; j_call: TRBJ2-7; v_call: TRBV7-8; clone_size: -; cdr3_aa: CASSSGLAREQYF; cdr3_nt: TGTGCCAGCAGCTCAGGACTAGCTCGGGAGCAGTACTTC
d_call: -; j_call: TRBJ2-7; v_call: TRBV20-1; clone_size: medium-sized; cdr3_aa: CSARNARRDEQYF; cdr3_nt: TGCAGTGCTAGGAACGCGAGACGGGACGAGCAGTACTTC
d_call: TRBD2; j_call: TRBJ2-1; v_call: TRBV15; clone_size: few; cdr3_aa: CATSTSSGRAYNEQFF; cdr3_nt: TGTGCCACCAGCACCTCGAGCGGGAGGGCCTACAATGAGCAGTTCTTC
d_call: TRBD1; j_call: TRBJ1-3; v_call: TRBV6-1; clone_size: -; cdr3_aa: CASRRQGPAGNTIYF; cdr3_nt: TGTGCCAGCAGGCGACAGGGTCCGGCTGGAAACACCATATATTTT
d_call: TRBD2; j_call: TRBJ2-7; v_call: TRBV2; clone_size: large; cdr3_aa: CASAGGIDYEQYF; cdr3_nt: TGTGCCAGCGCGGGGGGGATTGACTACGAGCAGTACTTC
d_call: -; j_call: TRBJ2-7; v_call: TRBV27; clone_size: few; cdr3_aa: CASSYQGKAYEQYF; cdr3_nt: TGTGCCAGCAGTTATCAGGGGAAAGCCTACGAGCAGTACTTC
d_call: -; j_call: TRBJ2-5; v_call: TRBV20-1; clone_size: medium-sized; cdr3_aa: CSAIHTRGIETQYF; cdr3_nt: TGCAGTGCCATCCATACGCGGGGCATAGAGACCCAGTACTTC
d_call: -; j_call: TRBJ1-1; v_call: TRBV6-1; clone_size: -; cdr3_aa: CASHRGVSEAFF; cdr3_nt: TGTGCCAGCCACCGGGGAGTCTCTGAAGCTTTCTTT